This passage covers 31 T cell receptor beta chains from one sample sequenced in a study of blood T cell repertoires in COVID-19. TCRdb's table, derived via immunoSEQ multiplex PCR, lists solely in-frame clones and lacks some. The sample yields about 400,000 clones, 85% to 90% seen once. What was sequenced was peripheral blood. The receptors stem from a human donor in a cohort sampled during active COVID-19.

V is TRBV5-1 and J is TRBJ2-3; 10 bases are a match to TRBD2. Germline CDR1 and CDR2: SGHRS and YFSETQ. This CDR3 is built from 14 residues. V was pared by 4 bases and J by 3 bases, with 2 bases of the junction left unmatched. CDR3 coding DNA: TGCGCCAGCAGCATGGGACTAGCGACAGATACGCAGTATTTT. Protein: CASSMGLATDTQYF. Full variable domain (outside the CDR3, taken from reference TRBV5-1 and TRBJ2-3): KAGVTQTPRYLIKTRGQQVTLSCSPISGHRSVSWYQQTPGQGLQFLFEYFSETQRNKGNFPGRFSGRQFSNSRSEMNVSTLELGDSALYLCASSMGLATDTQYFGPGTRLTVL.

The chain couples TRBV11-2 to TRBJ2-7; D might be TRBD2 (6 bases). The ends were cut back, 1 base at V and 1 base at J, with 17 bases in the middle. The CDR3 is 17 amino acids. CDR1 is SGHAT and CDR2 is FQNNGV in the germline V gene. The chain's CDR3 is CASSLVPVGGASYEQYF. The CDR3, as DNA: TGTGCCAGCAGCTTAGTTCCGGTGGGGGGAGCTTCCTACGAGCAGTACTTC. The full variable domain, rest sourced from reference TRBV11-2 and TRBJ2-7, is EAGVAQSPRYKIIEKRQSVAFWCNPISGHATLYWYQQILGQGPKLLIQFQNNGVVDDSQLPKDRFSAERLKGVDSTLKIQPAKLEDSAVYLCASSLVPVGGASYEQYFGPGTRLTVT.

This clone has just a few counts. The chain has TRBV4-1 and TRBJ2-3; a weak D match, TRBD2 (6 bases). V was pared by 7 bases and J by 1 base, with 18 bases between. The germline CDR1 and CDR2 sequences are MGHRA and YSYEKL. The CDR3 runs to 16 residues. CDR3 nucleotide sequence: TGCGCCAGCACCGTCTCCCCTAGCGACCGCACAGATACGCAGTATTTT. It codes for CASTVSPSDRTDTQYF.

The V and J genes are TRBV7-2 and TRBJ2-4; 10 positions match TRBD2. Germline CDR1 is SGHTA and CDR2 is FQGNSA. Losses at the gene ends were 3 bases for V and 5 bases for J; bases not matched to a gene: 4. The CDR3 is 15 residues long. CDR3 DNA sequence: TGTGCCAGCAGCTTCTCCAGCGGGGGGGAAAACATTCAGTACTTC. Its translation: CASSFSSGGENIQYF.

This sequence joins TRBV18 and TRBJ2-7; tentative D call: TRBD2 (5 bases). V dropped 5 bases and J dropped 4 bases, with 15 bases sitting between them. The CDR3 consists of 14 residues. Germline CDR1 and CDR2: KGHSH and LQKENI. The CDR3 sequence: CASSRDGETYEQYF. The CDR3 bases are TGTGCCAGCTCAAGAGACGGGGAGACTTACGAGCAGTACTTC.

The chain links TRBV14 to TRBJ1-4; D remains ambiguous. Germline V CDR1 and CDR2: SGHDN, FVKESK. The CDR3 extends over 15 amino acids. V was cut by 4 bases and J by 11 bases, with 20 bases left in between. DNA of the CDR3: TGTGCCAGCAGCCCCCCCGGACTCATCGGTGGGAAACTGTTTTTT. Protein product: CASSPPGLIGGKLFF.

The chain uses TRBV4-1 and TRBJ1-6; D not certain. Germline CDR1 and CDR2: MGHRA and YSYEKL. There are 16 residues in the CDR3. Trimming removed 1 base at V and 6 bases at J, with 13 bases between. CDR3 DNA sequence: TGCGCCAGCAGCCAAGTTGGGCGTAGAGTTAATTCACCCCTCCACTTT. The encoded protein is CASSQVGRRVNSPLHF.

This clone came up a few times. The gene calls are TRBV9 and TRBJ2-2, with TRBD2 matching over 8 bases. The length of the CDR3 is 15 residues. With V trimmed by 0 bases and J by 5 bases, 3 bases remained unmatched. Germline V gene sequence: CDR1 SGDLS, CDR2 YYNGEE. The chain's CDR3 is CASSVVASGTGELFF. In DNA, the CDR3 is TGTGCCAGCAGCGTAGTGGCTAGCGGGACCGGGGAGCTGTTTTTT.

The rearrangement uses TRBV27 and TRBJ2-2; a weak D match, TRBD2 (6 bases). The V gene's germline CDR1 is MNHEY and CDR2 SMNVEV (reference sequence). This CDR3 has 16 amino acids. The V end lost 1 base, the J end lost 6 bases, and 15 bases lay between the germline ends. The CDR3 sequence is CASSLFPRGSAGELFF. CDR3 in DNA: TGTGCCAGCAGTTTATTCCCACGGGGGTCTGCCGGGGAGCTGTTTTTT.

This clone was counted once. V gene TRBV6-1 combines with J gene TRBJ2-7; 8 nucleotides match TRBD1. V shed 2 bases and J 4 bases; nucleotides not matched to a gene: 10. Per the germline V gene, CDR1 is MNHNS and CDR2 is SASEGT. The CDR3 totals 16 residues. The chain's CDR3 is CASSELGDRRGYEQYF. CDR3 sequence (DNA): TGTGCCAGCAGTGAATTGGGGGACAGGAGGGGTTACGAGCAGTACTTC.

The CDR3 protein is CASSRDRGSSGANVLTF. As DNA, the CDR3 is TGTGCCAGCAGTCGGGACAGGGGGTCCTCTGGGGCCAACGTCCTGACTTTC. This chain connects TRBV28 to TRBJ2-6; 11 bases are a match to TRBD1. Trimming cost V 5 bases and J 0 bases; bases outside gene matches: 3. Germline lookup yields CDR1 MDHEN and CDR2 SYDVKM. The CDR3 consists of 17 residues.

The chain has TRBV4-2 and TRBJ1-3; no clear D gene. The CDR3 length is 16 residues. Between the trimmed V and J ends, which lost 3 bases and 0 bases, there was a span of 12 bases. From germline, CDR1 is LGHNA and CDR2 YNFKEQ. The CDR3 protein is CASSQATRASGNTIYF. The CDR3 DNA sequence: TGTGCCAGCAGCCAGGCAACTAGGGCCTCTGGAAACACCATATATTTT.

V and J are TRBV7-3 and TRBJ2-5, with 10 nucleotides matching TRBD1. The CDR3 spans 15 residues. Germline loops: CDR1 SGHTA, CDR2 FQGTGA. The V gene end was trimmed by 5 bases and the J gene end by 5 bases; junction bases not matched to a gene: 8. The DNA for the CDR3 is TGTGCCAGCAGCCCCGGACAGGGGGTAGGGGAGACCCAGTACTTC. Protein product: CASSPGQGVGETQYF.

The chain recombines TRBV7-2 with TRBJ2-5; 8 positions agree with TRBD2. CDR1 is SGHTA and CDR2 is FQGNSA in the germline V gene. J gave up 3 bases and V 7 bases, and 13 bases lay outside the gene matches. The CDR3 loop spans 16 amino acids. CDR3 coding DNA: TGTGCCAGCACCCCCTTCGGGCGGGGGGTAGAAGAGACCCAGTACTTC. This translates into CASTPFGRGVEETQYF.

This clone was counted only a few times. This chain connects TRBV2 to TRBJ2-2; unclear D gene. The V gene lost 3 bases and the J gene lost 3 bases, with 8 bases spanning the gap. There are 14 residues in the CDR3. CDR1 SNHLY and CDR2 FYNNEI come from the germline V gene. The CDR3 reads CASSEPYDTGELFF. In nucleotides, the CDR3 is TGTGCCAGCAGTGAGCCCTATGACACCGGGGAGCTGTTTTTT.

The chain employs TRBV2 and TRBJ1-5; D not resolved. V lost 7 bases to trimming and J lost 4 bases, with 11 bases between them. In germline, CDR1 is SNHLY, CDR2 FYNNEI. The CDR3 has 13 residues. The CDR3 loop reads CASTSRVNQPQHF. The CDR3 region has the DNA TGTGCCAGCACCTCTCGGGTTAATCAGCCCCAGCATTTT.

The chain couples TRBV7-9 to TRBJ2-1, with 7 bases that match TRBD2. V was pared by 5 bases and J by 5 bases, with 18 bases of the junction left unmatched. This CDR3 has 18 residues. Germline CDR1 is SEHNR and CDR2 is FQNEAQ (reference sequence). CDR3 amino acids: CASSPNRDYHLTHNEQFF. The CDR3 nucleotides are TGTGCCAGCAGCCCCAACCGGGACTACCACCTGACTCACAATGAGCAGTTCTTC.

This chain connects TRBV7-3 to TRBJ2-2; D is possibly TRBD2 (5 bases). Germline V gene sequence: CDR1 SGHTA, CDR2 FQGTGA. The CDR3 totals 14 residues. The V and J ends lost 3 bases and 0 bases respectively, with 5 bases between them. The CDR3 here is CASSLGANTGELFF. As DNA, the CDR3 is TGTGCCAGCAGCTTGGGAGCGAACACCGGGGAGCTGTTTTTT.

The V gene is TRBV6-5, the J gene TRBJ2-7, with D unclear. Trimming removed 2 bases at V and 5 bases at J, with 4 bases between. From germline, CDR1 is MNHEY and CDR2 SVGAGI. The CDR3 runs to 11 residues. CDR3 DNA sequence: TGTGCCAGCAGTTACCTCCACGAGCAGTACTTC. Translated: CASSYLHEQYF.

CDR3 sequence reads: CASGTGFGSSYNSPLHF. Written as DNA, the CDR3 is TGTGCCAGCGGGACAGGGTTCGGGAGCTCCTATAATTCACCCCTCCACTTT. The rearrangement uses TRBV6-4 and TRBJ1-6; 9 bases match TRBD1. The CDR3 length is 17 residues. With V trimmed by 8 bases and J by 0 bases, 8 bases remained unmatched. Germline loops: CDR1 MRHNA, CDR2 SNTAGT.

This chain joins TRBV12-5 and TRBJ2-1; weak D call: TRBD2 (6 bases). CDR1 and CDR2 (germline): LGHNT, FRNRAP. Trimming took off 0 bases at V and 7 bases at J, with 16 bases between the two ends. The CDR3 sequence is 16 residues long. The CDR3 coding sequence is TGTGCTAGTGGTTTGGTACTTCAGGGTGCGGGGAATGAGCAGTTCTTC. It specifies CASGLVLQGAGNEQFF.

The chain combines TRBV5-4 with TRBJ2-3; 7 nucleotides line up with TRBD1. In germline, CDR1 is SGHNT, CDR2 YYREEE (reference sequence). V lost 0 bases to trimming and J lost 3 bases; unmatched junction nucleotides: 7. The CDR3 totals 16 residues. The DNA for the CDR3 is TGTGCCAGCAGCTTGGACCCGGGACAGCCTACAGATACGCAGTATTTT. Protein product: CASSLDPGQPTDTQYF.

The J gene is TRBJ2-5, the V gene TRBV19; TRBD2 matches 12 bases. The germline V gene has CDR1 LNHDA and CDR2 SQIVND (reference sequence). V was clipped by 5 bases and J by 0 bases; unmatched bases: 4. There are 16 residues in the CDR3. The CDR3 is CASSLGLAGYQETQYF. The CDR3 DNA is TGTGCCAGTAGTCTCGGACTAGCGGGGTACCAAGAGACCCAGTACTTC. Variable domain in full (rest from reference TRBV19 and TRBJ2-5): DGGITQSPKYLFRKEGQNVTLSCEQNLNHDAMYWYRQDPGQGLRLIYYSQIVNDFQKGDIAEGYSVSREKKESFPLTVTSAQKNPTAFYLCASSLGLAGYQETQYFGPGTRLLVL.

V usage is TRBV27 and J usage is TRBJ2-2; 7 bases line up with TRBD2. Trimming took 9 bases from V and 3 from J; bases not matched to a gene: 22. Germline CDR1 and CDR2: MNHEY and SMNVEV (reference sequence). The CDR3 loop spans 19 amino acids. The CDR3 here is CASRPQGGSERDDTGELFF. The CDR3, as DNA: TGTGCCAGTAGACCCCAGGGAGGGTCTGAACGGGACGACACCGGGGAGCTGTTTTTT.

The DNA for the CDR3 is TGTGCCAGCAGCTTAAGCGGCTCCTACAATGAGCAGTTCTTC. Amino acids: CASSLSGSYNEQFF. The J gene is TRBJ2-1, the V gene TRBV7-9; D is possibly TRBD2 (5 bases). Trimming took off 2 bases at V and 0 bases at J, with 5 bases between the two ends. CDR1 SEHNR and CDR2 FQNEAQ come from the germline V gene (reference sequence). The CDR3 runs to 14 residues.

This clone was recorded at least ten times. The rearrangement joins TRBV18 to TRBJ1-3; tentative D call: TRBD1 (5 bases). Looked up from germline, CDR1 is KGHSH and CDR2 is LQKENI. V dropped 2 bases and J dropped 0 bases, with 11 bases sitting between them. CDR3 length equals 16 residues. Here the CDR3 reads CASSPGQGGSGNTIYF. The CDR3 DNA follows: TGTGCCAGCTCACCAGGGCAGGGTGGCTCTGGAAACACCATATATTTT.

As DNA, the CDR3 is TGTGCCAGCAGCTTATGGGTCGGGACAGGGACCTACGAGCAGTACTTC. This encodes CASSLWVGTGTYEQYF. The chain recombines TRBV7-9 with TRBJ2-7; TRBD1 matches 9 bases. This CDR3 comprises 16 residues. J gave up 2 bases and V 2 bases, and 7 bases lay outside the gene matches. Germline values: CDR1 SEHNR, CDR2 FQNEAQ (reference sequence).

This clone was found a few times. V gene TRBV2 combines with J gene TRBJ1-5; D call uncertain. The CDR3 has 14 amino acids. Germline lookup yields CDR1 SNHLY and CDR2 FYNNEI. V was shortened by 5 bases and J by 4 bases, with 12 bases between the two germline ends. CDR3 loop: CASSITPLNQPQHF. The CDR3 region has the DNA TGTGCCAGCAGTATCACTCCCTTGAATCAGCCCCAGCATTTT.

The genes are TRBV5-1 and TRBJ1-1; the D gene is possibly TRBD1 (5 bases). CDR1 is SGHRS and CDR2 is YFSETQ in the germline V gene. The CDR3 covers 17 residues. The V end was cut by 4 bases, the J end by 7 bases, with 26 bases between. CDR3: CASSGWGEPSNTGEAFF. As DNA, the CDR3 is TGCGCCAGCAGCGGCTGGGGGGAGCCCTCTAACACTGGTGAAGCTTTCTTT.

For the CDR3, the DNA is TGTGCCAGCAGCGTACGGACCGGGGAGCTGTTTTTT. Amino acid sequence: CASSVRTGELFF. This chain connects TRBV9 to TRBJ2-2; D is unclear. CDR1 and CDR2 from the germline V gene are SGDLS and YYNGEE. Deletions cut 1 base from V and 5 bases from J, with 3 bases between. The CDR3 loop spans 12 amino acids.

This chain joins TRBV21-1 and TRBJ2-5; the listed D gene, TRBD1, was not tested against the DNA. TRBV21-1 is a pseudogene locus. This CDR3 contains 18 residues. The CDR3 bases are TGTGCCAGCAGCAAAGAACTGGGGACAGCTTCACGCCGGGAGACCCAGTACTTC. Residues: CASSKELGTASRRETQYF.